These T cell receptor beta chains were read from a single sample in a study of cytomegalovirus exposure and HLA in healthy donors. TCRdb's copy holds only in-frame clones and misses some; the assay was immunoSEQ multiplex PCR. The sample contains under 200,000 clones, roughly 85% of which appear only once. Sequenced material: PBMCs. Every receptor here comes from a man between 45 and 60 years old in good health and CMV-seropositive. Each CDR3 is given with its conserved first and last residue. The D gene is left open where the match is weak. A clone size is listed for some rows: how often the clone was seen (once, few, many), or a class if it is expanded.

TRBJ1-6 | . | TRBV19 | . | CASTLRGGRALHF | TGTGCCAGTACCCTAAGGGGCGGTCGAGCCCTCCACTTT
TRBJ2-7 | once | TRBV5-4 | . | CASSYPTGSQVYEQYF | TGTGCCAGCAGCTATCCGACAGGTTCCCAGGTTTACGAGCAGTACTTC
TRBJ2-7 | . | TRBV28 | TRBD1 | CASSSTGTGNRYEQYF | TGTGCCAGCAGTTCTACCGGGACAGGAAATCGCTACGAGCAGTACTTC
TRBJ1-5 | few | TRBV15 | . | CATSLGRNQPQHF | TGTGCCACCAGCTTGGGCAGGAATCAGCCCCAGCATTTT
TRBJ1-5 | few | TRBV28 | . | CASSFGSRQNQPQHF | TGTGCCAGCAGTTTTGGGAGCAGGCAAAATCAGCCCCAGCATTTT
TRBJ1-6 | . | TRBV28 | TRBD1 | CASRQGSNSPLHF | TGTGCCAGCCGACAGGGGTCGAATTCACCCCTCCACTTT
TRBJ1-4 | . | TRBV5-5 | TRBD1 | CASSLDRGQREKLFF | TGTGCCAGCAGCTTGGACAGGGGGCAACGGGAAAAACTGTTTTTT
TRBJ1-5 | . | TRBV5-8 | . | CASSFLYYSNQPQHF | TGTGCCAGCAGCTTTTTGTATTATAGCAATCAGCCCCAGCATTTT
TRBJ1-1 | . | TRBV19 | . | CATAGGVLFSEAFF | TGTGCCACCGCTGGGGGGGTGCTCTTTTCTGAAGCTTTCTTT
TRBJ1-2 | . | TRBV30 | . | CAWSVLAGATF | TGTGCCTGGAGTGTACTGGCGGGGGCTACCTTC
TRBJ2-2 | . | TRBV19 | . | CASSIEPGSTGELFF | TGTGCCAGTAGTATAGAGCCAGGGTCCACCGGGGAGCTGTTTTTT
TRBJ1-6 | . | TRBV5-8 | TRBD1 | CASSQGASRFGNSPLHF | TGTGCCAGCAGCCAGGGGGCCAGCAGGTTTGGGAATTCACCCCTCCACTTT
TRBJ1-2 | . | TRBV19 | TRBD1 | CASSMGQTNYGYTF | TGTGCCAGTAGTATGGGACAGACTAACTATGGCTACACCTTC
TRBJ1-6 | . | TRBV6-6 | TRBD1 | CASRQGTGTGNSPLHF | TGTGCCAGCAGGCAGGGGACCGGGACAGGAAATTCACCCCTCCACTTT